This T cell receptor beta chain was sequenced for a study of T-cell memory formation after mild COVID-19. Study results and caveats: Confirmation was lacking for SARS-CoV-2 specificity of second-wave clones that peaked on day 37.

Regarding this clonotype: As yet, its antigen is unknown.

The germline V gene encodes CDR1 LGHNT and CDR2 FRNRAP. This CDR3 is built from 14 residues. The V and J ends lost 0 bases and 9 bases respectively, with 12 bases between them. UMIs and sample barcodes were carried by the TCR alpha and TCR beta cDNA libraries that 5'RACE produced using constant-segment primers. TCRdb reprocessed the 5' RACE reads via MiXCR and lists one record per CDR3 protein. The sample lists 180,000 or so distinct CDR3 sequences; 16% were seen once. This TCR was recovered from an adult woman who had mild COVID-19 (a few samples of this study predate the infection). Cell type and time point are not known. The gene calls are TRBV12-5 and TRBJ2-1, with D unresolved. The sample consisted of PBMCs or a T cell subset sorted from them (not recorded which). The CDR3 region is CASGLVPAESEQFF. The CDR3 nucleotides are TGTGCTAGTGGTTTGGTACCTGCTGAGTCTGAGCAGTTCTTC.